The clone carrying this T cell receptor (beta chain) was detected many times. The sample originates from a study of patients and donors after allogeneic stem cell transplantation. The CDR3 has 13 residues. CDR1 and CDR2 (germline): MNHEY, SVGEGT. V gave up 5 bases and J gave up 5 bases; unmatched junction bases: 1. One entry per CDR3 protein, called by TCRdb with MiXCR from the RT-PCR reads. This sample yields under 30,000 distinct CDR3 sequences, of which 7.5% to 9% are seen a single time; roughly 50% belongs to the top ten. The clonotype was recovered from a human donor who was either an allogeneic HSCT recipient or a stem cell or donor lymphocyte infusion donor (not recorded which). It is not recorded whose cells these are; they may come from a transplant donor. This chain links TRBV6-2 or TRBV6-3 with TRBJ1-5, with 9 bases aligning to TRBD1. The specimen was blood, either unsorted or a sorted T cell fraction (not recorded which). CDR3 region: CASSRTGDQPQHF. In nucleotides, the CDR3 is TGTGCCAGCAGTCGGACAGGGGATCAGCCCCAGCATTTT.